The 8 T cell receptor beta chains presented below share a single source sample, sequenced in a study of CD8 T cells in ankylosing spondylitis. Broader study findings: Within ankylosing spondylitis blood, a TCR beta motif made up of under 10 highly homologous variants appeared to be characteristic.

TCRdb called the 5' RACE reads again in MiXCR, with one record for every CDR3 protein. This sample has 700,000 to 850,000 distinct CDR3 sequences, with 12% found just once. The antigens for these receptors are not known. The sequenced sample was blood, either unsorted or a sorted T cell fraction (not recorded which). The receptor source for this set is a male donor with ankylosing spondylitis.

The V gene is TRBV5-1, the J gene TRBJ1-4; D gene ambiguous. The V gene lost 4 bases and the J gene lost 12 bases, with 19 bases spanning the gap. The CDR3 length is 14 residues. Germline V lookup: CDR1 SGHRS, CDR2 YFSETQ. CDR3 bases: TGCGCCAGCAGCGAAACCATTGGCGGAAAGGAACTGTTTTTT. Residues: CASSETIGGKELFF.

This clonotype has at least ten counts. The rearrangement links TRBV5-1 to TRBJ1-1; D is unclear. The CDR3 spans 15 residues. Trimming pared 0 bases from V and 3 bases from J, leaving 12 bases between. Germline-derived CDR1 and CDR2 are SGHRS and YFSETQ. The CDR3 loop reads CASSLEGNGYTEAFF. The CDR3, as DNA: TGCGCCAGCAGCTTGGAAGGGAACGGGTACACTGAAGCTTTCTTT.

This clonotype was found a few times. This sequence joins TRBV7-9 and TRBJ2-1; a weak D match, TRBD1 (6 bases). Between the trimmed V and J ends, which lost 5 bases and 3 bases, there was a span of 17 bases. The CDR3 contains 16 residues. Germline CDR1 and CDR2: SEHNR and FQNEAQ (reference sequence). The CDR3, as DNA: TGTGCCAGCAGCCCCCCGGGACAAACTTACTACAATGAGCAGTTCTTC. It specifies CASSPPGQTYYNEQFF.

V gene TRBV18 combines with J gene TRBJ2-1; tentative D call: TRBD2 (6 bases). V lost 6 bases and J lost 7, with 13 bases in between. Germline CDR1 reads KGHSH; CDR2 reads LQKENI. The CDR3 is 13 amino acids. The CDR3 DNA follows: TGTGCCAGCTCCCCGACTAGTATGAATGAGCAGTTCTTC. Protein sequence: CASSPTSMNEQFF.

The chain carries TRBV5-6 and TRBJ2-7; D might be TRBD1 (6 bases). Between the trimmed V and J ends, which lost 1 base and 7 bases, there was a span of 12 bases. There are 13 residues in the CDR3. CDR1 SGHDT and CDR2 YYEEEE come from the germline V gene. For the CDR3, the DNA is TGTGCCAGCAGCTTGAGGGGGTTGCGGGAGCAGTACTTC. Translated, it gives CASSLRGLREQYF.

This clonotype occurred once. The chain links TRBV18 to TRBJ2-5, with D possibly being TRBD1 (6 bases). V lost 8 bases, J lost 3 bases, and 10 bases lay in between. CDR1 is KGHSH and CDR2 is LQKENI in the germline V gene. The CDR3 runs to 12 residues. CDR3 amino acids: CASRYREETQYF. The CDR3 DNA sequence: TGTGCCAGCCGATACAGGGAAGAGACCCAGTACTTC.

The chain recombines TRBV18 with TRBJ2-2; D perhaps matches TRBD1 (6 bases). Germline V CDR1 and CDR2: KGHSH, LQKENI. This CDR3 has 16 amino acids. V dropped 0 bases and J dropped 0 bases, with 8 bases sitting between them. The CDR3, as DNA: TGTGCCAGCTCACCACCGACAGGTTCGAACACCGGGGAGCTGTTTTTT. It codes for CASSPPTGSNTGELFF.

This clonotype was observed at least ten times. This chain connects TRBV5-1 to TRBJ1-5; no definite D call. CDR3 length equals 15 residues. Germline V gene data show CDR1 as SGHRS and CDR2 as YFSETQ. Trimming took 5 bases from V and 0 from J, leaving 12 bases between them. CDR3 sequence (DNA): TGCGCCAGCAGATTAGGACGGAGTAGCAATCAGCCCCAGCATTTT. It encodes CASRLGRSSNQPQHF.